These 21 T cell receptor beta chains were sequenced from one sample in a study of multiple sclerosis patients with progressive multifocal leukoencephalopathy. Regarding time point: more than five months of natalizumab therapy. TCRdb's copy holds only in-frame clones and misses some; the assay was immunoSEQ multiplex PCR. The sample yields 29,000 or so clones, roughly 86% seen once. This specimen consisted of PBMCs, obtained from a patient treated with natalizumab. Receptors originate from a human donor with multiple sclerosis.

A note on this clone: Because the CDR3 is missing its conserved closing phenylalanine or tryptophan, this is likely a read error. This chain joins TRBV7-2 and TRBJ1-2; D uncertain. CDR3 length: 18 residues. Trimming removed 4 bases from V and 2 bases from J, with 23 bases in between. Germline assignment: CDR1 SGHTA and CDR2 FQGNSA. The CDR3, as DNA: TGTGCCAGCAGCTCCGCGAAGCCTGGGCAGGTCGAGAACTATGGCTACACCCTC. This gives the protein CASSSAKPGQVENYGYTL.

CDR3 sequence: CSVMRGGNTEAFF. CDR3 nucleotides: TGCAGCGTTATGAGGGGGGGGAATACTGAAGCTTTCTTT. The chain joins TRBV29-1 to TRBJ1-1, with D possibly matching TRBD1 (6 bases). Germline assignment: CDR1 SQVTM and CDR2 ANQGSEA. The CDR3 sequence is 13 residues long. Trimming cost V 5 bases and J 5 bases, with 15 bases left between them.

CDR3 region: CASGSGIQPPLHF. The CDR3 coding sequence is TGTGCCAGCGGATCAGGGATTCAGCCACCCCTCCACTTT. The chain is built from TRBV21-1 and TRBJ1-6; TRBD1, the D gene given by the table, was not confirmed from the DNA. TRBV21-1 is labeled a pseudogene. The length of the CDR3 is 13 residues.

This chain connects TRBV7-3 to TRBJ2-3; 14 bases match TRBD2. Germline V CDR1 and CDR2: SGHTA, FQGTGA. The CDR3 loop spans 20 amino acids. Trimming removed 1 base from V and 6 bases from J; junction bases left unmatched: 15. The CDR3 DNA reads TGTGCCAGCAGCTTAAGGGCGGGAACCGGGACTAGCGGGGGCCGGGATACGCAGTATTTT. It yields the protein CASSLRAGTGTSGGRDTQYF. The variable domain in full, completed from reference TRBV7-3 and TRBJ2-3, reads GAGVSQTPSNKVTEKGKYVELRCDPISGHTALYWYRQSLGQGPEFLIYFQGTGAADDSGLPNDRFFAVRPEGSVSTLKIQRTERGDSAVYLCASSLRAGTGTSGGRDTQYFGPGTRLTVL.

This clone came up once. The J gene is TRBJ1-6, the V gene TRBV7-2; D might be TRBD1 (6 bases). Trimming removed 4 bases from V and 5 bases from J, with 12 bases in between. The length of the CDR3 is 15 residues. Germline V gene sequence: CDR1 SGHTA, CDR2 FQGNSA. CDR3 sequence (DNA): TGTGCCAGCAGCTCCCAAAGGGGGAATAATTCACCCCTCCACTTT. This translates into CASSSQRGNNSPLHF.

J is TRBJ2-5 and V is TRBV7-6; TRBD1 matches 7 bases. Trimming took 1 base from V and 5 from J; bases not matched to a gene: 7. The CDR3 consists of 15 residues. Per germline, CDR1 SGHVS and CDR2 FNYEAQ. CDR3 amino acids: CASSLVPGGQETQYF. The CDR3 DNA is TGTGCCAGCAGCTTAGTCCCAGGGGGACAGGAGACCCAGTACTTC.

The genes are TRBV5-1 and TRBJ1-2, with 11 bases aligning to TRBD1. CDR1 SGHRS and CDR2 YFSETQ come from the germline V gene. V shed 3 bases, J shed 8 bases, and the junction held 12 bases outside the gene matches. The CDR3 is 16 residues long. The CDR3 DNA follows: TGCGCCAGCAGCTCGCGATGGGACAGGGGGGCTCACGGCTACACCTTC. It codes for CASSSRWDRGAHGYTF.

V usage is TRBV11-3 and J usage is TRBJ2-1; 9 bases align to TRBD1. There are 15 residues in the CDR3. Germline CDR1 and CDR2: SGHNT and YENEEA. Trimming took 5 bases from V and 3 from J; bases not matched to a gene: 5. The CDR3 nucleotides are TGTGCCAGCAGCCCGGGACAGGGAATCTACAATGAGCAGTTCTTC. Its translation: CASSPGQGIYNEQFF.

This rearrangement joins TRBV27 to TRBJ1-1; TRBD1 matches 7 bases. Germline V gives CDR1 MNHEY, CDR2 SMNVEV (reference sequence). J was trimmed by 11 bases and V by 9 bases; bases with no gene match: 9. The CDR3 length is 11 residues. DNA for the CDR3: TGTGCCAGTACTAGGGGGCTAGAGGCTTTCTTT. Protein product: CASTRGLEAFF.

V and J are TRBV7-8 and TRBJ1-1; 7 positions agree with TRBD1. The CDR3 loop spans 13 amino acids. Trimming at V came to 5 bases and at J to 1 base, leaving 1 base not matched to a gene. In germline, CDR1 is SGHVS, CDR2 FQNEAQ. For the CDR3, the DNA is TGTGCCAGCAGCCGACAGGGGAACACTGAAGCTTTCTTT. Its protein product is CASSRQGNTEAFF.

This clone came up once. This chain links TRBV6-5 with TRBJ1-4, with 7 bases identical to TRBD1. Germline values: CDR1 MNHEY, CDR2 SVGAGI. V trimming: 4 bases; J trimming: 3 bases; junction bases outside the gene matches: 5. The CDR3 spans 15 residues. The CDR3 here is CASSWGTASNEKLFF. CDR3 coding DNA: TGTGCCAGCAGTTGGGGGACAGCTTCTAATGAAAAACTGTTTTTT.

The rearrangement links TRBV6-5 to TRBJ2-1; either TRBD1 or TRBD2 may fit D (5 bases each). V lost 10 bases, J lost 2 bases, and 12 bases lay in between. CDR1 MNHEY and CDR2 SVGAGI come from the germline V gene. This CDR3 has 13 residues. Written as DNA, the CDR3 is TGTGCCACCGGGACGGGCGCCTACAATGAGCAGTTCTTC. Protein: CATGTGAYNEQFF.

For the CDR3, the DNA is TGTGCCAGCTCGCGACCGGTGGCTGCGGGAGGCCCCCTGGAGCAGTACTTC. It translates to CASSRPVAAGGPLEQYF. The J gene is TRBJ2-7, the V gene TRBV18, with TRBD2 matching 8 bases. Germline V CDR1 and CDR2: KGHSH, LQKENI. J lost 7 bases, V lost 6 bases, and 20 bases had no gene match. The CDR3 spans 17 residues. Supplemented by reference TRBV18 and TRBJ2-7, the full variable domain reads NAGVMQNPRHLVRRRGQEARLRCSPMKGHSHVYWYRQLPEEGLKFMVYLQKENIIDESGMPKERFSAEFPKEGPSILRIQQVVRGDSAAYFCASSRPVAAGGPLEQYFGPGTRLTVT.

Of note for this clone: This same CDR3 is encoded by further DNA sequences in the sample. The gene calls are TRBV5-6 and TRBJ1-1; the D gene is possibly TRBD1 (5 bases). This CDR3 is built from 15 residues. V was cut by 0 bases and J by 1 base, with 10 bases left in between. Germline CDR1 is SGHDT and CDR2 is YYEEEE. In nucleotides, the CDR3 is TGTGCCAGCAGCTTGGTAGGCAGGGAGAACACTGAAGCTTTCTTT. Translated, it gives CASSLVGRENTEAFF.

The chain uses TRBV10-3 and TRBJ2-1; 9 bases agree with TRBD1. V lost 6 bases and J lost 10; bases outside the gene matches: 16. This CDR3 spans 16 amino acids. Per the germline V gene, CDR1 is ENHRY and CDR2 is SYGVKD. This chain's CDR3 is CAIRRGPGTGSEEQFF. Written as DNA, the CDR3 is TGTGCCATCAGGCGGGGCCCCGGGACAGGGTCGGAAGAGCAGTTCTTC.

The chain has TRBV11-1 and TRBJ2-1; D call uncertain. Deletions cut 2 bases from V and 9 bases from J, with 17 bases between. The germline V gene has CDR1 SGHAT and CDR2 FQDESV (reference sequence). This CDR3 is built from 15 residues. CDR3 loop: CASSLRASRTGEQFF. CDR3 DNA: TGTGCCAGCAGCTTAAGGGCAAGCCGAACCGGTGAGCAGTTCTTC.

The chain uses TRBV7-9 and TRBJ2-1; 8 bases fit TRBD1. Per the germline V gene, CDR1 is SEHNR and CDR2 is FQNEAQ (reference sequence). CDR3 length: 12 amino acids. V lost 8 bases to trimming and J lost 14 bases; unmatched junction nucleotides: 11. The CDR3 here is CASDLPDRGKFF. For the CDR3, the DNA is TGTGCCAGCGACCTCCCCGACAGGGGCAAGTTCTTC.

This clone was counted a few times. The V call is TRBV6-5, the J call TRBJ2-3; D uncertain. Germline V lookup: CDR1 MNHEY, CDR2 SVGAGI. This CDR3 region has 14 residues. Trimming cost V 6 bases and J 0 bases, with 10 bases left between them. The CDR3 is CASSEVGSTDTQYF. CDR3 bases: TGTGCCAGCAGCGAGGTCGGAAGCACAGATACGCAGTATTTT.

The J gene is TRBJ2-4, the V gene TRBV5-4; 10 nucleotides agree with TRBD2. J gave up 7 bases and V 1 base, and 11 bases lay outside the gene matches. CDR3 length: 17 residues. From germline, CDR1 is SGHNT and CDR2 YYREEE (reference sequence). The CDR3 protein is CASSLKAGGQGGNIQYF. The CDR3, as DNA: TGTGCCAGCAGCTTGAAAGCGGGAGGGCAGGGAGGGAACATTCAGTACTTC.

This chain links TRBV7-8 with TRBJ1-5, with 7 bases aligning to TRBD1. Germline CDR1 SGHVS, CDR2 FQNEAQ. Unmatched junction bases numbered 6, after V lost 4 bases and J lost 0 bases. This CDR3 has 16 amino acids. CDR3: CASSSRQGYSNQPQHF. The CDR3 DNA sequence: TGTGCCAGCAGCTCCAGACAGGGCTATAGCAATCAGCCCCAGCATTTT.

This chain uses TRBV9 with TRBJ2-1, with TRBD2 matching 7 bases. The CDR3 sequence is 14 residues long. Germline assignment: CDR1 SGDLS and CDR2 YYNGEE. V lost 1 base and J lost 6; bases outside the gene matches: 4. The CDR3 sequence is CASSVLASGNEQFF. Written as DNA, the CDR3 is TGTGCCAGCAGCGTACTTGCTAGCGGCAATGAGCAGTTCTTC.